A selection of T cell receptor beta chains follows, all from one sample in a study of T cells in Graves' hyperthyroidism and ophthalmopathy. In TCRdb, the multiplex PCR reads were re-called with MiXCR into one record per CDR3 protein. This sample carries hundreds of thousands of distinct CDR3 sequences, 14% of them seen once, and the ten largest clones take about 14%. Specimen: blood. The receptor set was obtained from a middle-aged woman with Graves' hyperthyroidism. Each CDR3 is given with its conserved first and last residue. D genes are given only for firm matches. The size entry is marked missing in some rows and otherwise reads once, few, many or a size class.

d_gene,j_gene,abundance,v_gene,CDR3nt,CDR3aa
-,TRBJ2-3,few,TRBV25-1,TGTGCCAGCAGTGACGCCGCGTATACGCAGTATTTT,CASSDAAYTQYF
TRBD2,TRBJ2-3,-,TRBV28,TGTGCCAGCAGTCGACTAGCGGTAGAGTCGGATACGCAGTATTTT,CASSRLAVESDTQYF
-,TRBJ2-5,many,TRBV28,TGTGCCAGCAGTTCCCAGGGGAGAATAGAAGAGACCCAGTACTTC,CASSSQGRIEETQYF
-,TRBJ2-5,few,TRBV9,TGTGCCAGCAGCCCCCGGGTGGGGCCTCAAGAGACCCAGTACTTC,CASSPRVGPQETQYF
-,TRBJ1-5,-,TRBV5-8,TGTGCCAGCAGCTTGGGACAGCTTAGCAATCAGCCCCAGCATTTT,CASSLGQLSNQPQHF
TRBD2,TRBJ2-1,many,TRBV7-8,TGTGCCAGCAGCTTAGCGCGTCCTAGCGGGAGGGCGCTGGAAATAACGAATGAGCAGTTCTTC,CASSLARPSGRALEITNEQFF
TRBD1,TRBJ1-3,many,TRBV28,TGTGCCAGCAGTTTACGGGACAGCTCTGGAAACACCATATATTTT,CASSLRDSSGNTIYF
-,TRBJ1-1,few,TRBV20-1,TGCAGTGCTAGAGAGTGGGGGGTTACTGAAGCTTTCTTT,CSAREWGVTEAFF
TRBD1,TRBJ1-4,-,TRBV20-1,TGCAGTGCTCTCCTACAGGGGATGTCCGAAAAACTGTTTTTT,CSALLQGMSEKLFF
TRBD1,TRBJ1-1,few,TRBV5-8,TGTGCCAGCAGCTTACGGGACAGTGAAGCTTTCTTT,CASSLRDSEAFF
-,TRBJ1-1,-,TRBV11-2,TGTGCCAGCAGCTTAGGGAGGGGCCGGTACACTGAAGCTTTCTTT,CASSLGRGRYTEAFF
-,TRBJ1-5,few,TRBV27,TGTGCCAGCAGGGCAGTGGGAAGACAGCCCCAGCATTTT,CASRAVGRQPQHF
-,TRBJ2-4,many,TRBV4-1,TGCGCCAGCAGCCCCCTTTCGGCGGGAGCCAAAAACATTCAGTACTTC,CASSPLSAGAKNIQYF
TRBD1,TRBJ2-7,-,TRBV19,TGTGCCAGCCGGACCCGGGACAGGGCCCACTACGAGCAGTACTTC,CASRTRDRAHYEQYF
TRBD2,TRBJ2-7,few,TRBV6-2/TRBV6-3,TGTGCCAGCACCCAGGAGCGGGAGGGTTACGAGCAGTACTTC,CASTQEREGYEQYF
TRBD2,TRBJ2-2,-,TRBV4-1,TGCGCCAGCAGCCAAGATAATAGCGGGAGAATAGCTGGGGAGCTGTTTTTT,CASSQDNSGRIAGELFF
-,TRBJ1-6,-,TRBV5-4,TGTGCCAGCAGCCGGACCCTGGACTATAATTCACCCCTCCACTTT,CASSRTLDYNSPLHF
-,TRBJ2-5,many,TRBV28,TGTGCCAGCAGTGACAGGTACCAAGAGACCCAGTACTTC,CASSDRYQETQYF
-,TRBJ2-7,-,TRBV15,TGTGCCACCAGCAGAGTGGGGGCCTCCTACGAGCAGTACTTC,CATSRVGASYEQYF
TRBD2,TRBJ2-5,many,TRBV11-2,TGTGCCAGCAGCTTAAAAACCGGGACTAGGTCTCTCCAAGAGACCCAGTACTTC,CASSLKTGTRSLQETQYF
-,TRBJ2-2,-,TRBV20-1,TGCAGTGCTATGGGATTTGAGACCGGGGAGCTGTTTTTT,CSAMGFETGELFF
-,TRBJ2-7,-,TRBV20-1,TGCAGTGCTAGAGAGTCCGAGGAGCAGTACTTC,CSARESEEQYF
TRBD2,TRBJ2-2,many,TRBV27,TGTGCCAGCAGTTTGGGACTAGCGGGAGACACCGGGGAGCTGTTTTTT,CASSLGLAGDTGELFF
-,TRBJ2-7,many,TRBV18,TGTGCCAGCTCATCTACGAAGGGGTACGAGCAGTACTTC,CASSSTKGYEQYF